The rows below give T cell receptor beta chains drawn from one sample of a study of blood T cell repertoires in COVID-19. Clones were sequenced by immunoSEQ multiplex PCR, and TCRdb holds only the in-frame ones, with some missing. The data contain approximately 170,000 clones, 86% of them singletons. The sample consisted of peripheral blood. Receptor source: a woman aged 55-70 years with COVID-19, enrolled during active disease. CDR3s leave out the opening cysteine and the closing phenylalanine or tryptophan.

ASSPQGNTIY	TRBV19
ASSRTVGYEQY	TRBV19
ASSIDLFRDLRATNEKLF	TRBV19
ASSPQGGRTEAF	TRBV27
ASSQTRTARSYNEQF	TRBV11-2
ASSPNRNTEAF	TRBV6-5
SVGQNVYGYT	TRBV29-1
ASQGLNEKLF	TRBV6-5
ASSPTGARTEAF	TRBV2
SVDGLAGSNEQF	TRBV29-1
ASSQVDRVNSPLH	TRBV4-3
AIKLAARTDTQY	TRBV10-3
ASSHDTGVNQPQH	TRBV4-2
ASSSPTGVLREQY	TRBV6-5